This is a list of T cell receptor beta chains from one sample in a study of OX40 agonist ivuxolimab in advanced cancers. The repertoire was sequenced with immunoSEQ multiplex PCR; TCRdb's copy has only in-frame clones and lacks some. The table lists around 30,000 clones, roughly 90% of them singletons. The source was CD4+ or CD8+ T cells sorted from blood, collected in a trial of the OX40 agonist ivuxolimab. All receptors derive from an adult with an advanced solid tumor such as melanoma, head and neck, liver or kidney cancer. The CDR3 runs from the conserved cysteine through the conserved F or W. The D gene is left open where the match is weak. The listing skips clone size in some rows; elsewhere it reads once, few, many or a size class.

abundance | j_gene | d_gene | v_gene | CDR3nt | CDR3aa
- | TRBJ1-5 | - | TRBV2 | TGTGCCAGCAGGGACAGTTTCAATCAGCCCCAGCATTTT | CASRDSFNQPQHF
- | TRBJ2-5 | TRBD2 | TRBV6-5 | TGTGCCACGGGAGCTAGCGGTGAGACCCAGTACTTC | CATGASGETQYF
- | TRBJ2-3 | TRBD2 | TRBV5-4 | TGTGCCAGCAGCTTGGGGGGGATTAGCGGGACGCTCCATTCCTATACGCAGTATTTT | CASSLGGISGTLHSYTQYF
few | TRBJ2-2 | TRBD2 | TRBV11-3 | TGTGCCAGCCCTTCCGGGAGCGGGGGCAACGGGGAGCTGTTTTTT | CASPSGSGGNGELFF
few | TRBJ1-2 | - | TRBV5-6 | TGTGCCAGCAGCTTGGGCAGCCAAGCCTATGGCTACACCTTC | CASSLGSQAYGYTF
- | TRBJ1-1 | - | TRBV11-2 | TGTGCCAGCAGCTTAGTACAGGAGGGTACTGAAGCTTTCTTT | CASSLVQEGTEAFF
- | TRBJ2-2 | - | TRBV5-5 | TGTGCCAGCAGCTTGGTGCACGCCAACACCGGGGAGCTGTTTTTT | CASSLVHANTGELFF
- | TRBJ2-1 | - | TRBV7-9 | TGTGCCAGCAGCTCCCATGGGCGAGGACAGAAAATGGGGCAGTTCTTC | CASSSHGRGQKMGQFF
- | TRBJ2-7 | - | TRBV14 | TGTGCCAGCAGCCTCTCAGGGCCCTACGAGCAGTACTTC | CASSLSGPYEQYF
- | TRBJ1-1 | - | TRBV5-1 | TGCGCCAGCAGCTCCGGGTGGAACACTGAAGCTTTCTTT | CASSSGWNTEAFF
once | TRBJ2-1 | - | TRBV15 | TGTGCCACCAGCAGAGTTGAAAATGAGCAGTTCTTC | CATSRVENEQFF
few | TRBJ1-2 | - | TRBV28 | TGTGCCAGCAGTTCAGGATATGGCTACACCTTC | CASSSGYGYTF
- | TRBJ2-5 | - | TRBV4-2 | TGTGCCAGCAGCCAAGTTGGCTCCGGGGAGACCCAGTACTTC | CASSQVGSGETQYF
- | TRBJ2-3 | - | TRBV5-4 | TGTGCCAGCAGCTTGGGCGGCAGCTACACAGATACGCAGTATTTT | CASSLGGSYTDTQYF
- | TRBJ2-7 | - | TRBV5-8 | TGTGCCAGCAGCGCCCCACGTGACACGAACGAGCAGTACTTC | CASSAPRDTNEQYF
- | TRBJ1-1 | - | TRBV7-8 | TGTGCCAGCAGCTTATTAGGGGGGGGACAGAACACTGAAGCTTTCTTT | CASSLLGGGQNTEAFF
few | TRBJ2-1 | - | TRBV19 | TGTGCCAGTAGTATACTTTTGTTGGGGGGACAGGAGCAGTTCTTC | CASSILLLGGQEQFF
- | TRBJ2-1 | - | TRBV7-9 | TGTGCCAGCAGCTCTTTAGCGGATCCTTACAATGAGCAGTTCTTC | CASSSLADPYNEQFF
- | TRBJ2-3 | - | TRBV6-5 | TGTGCCAGCAGTGAGAGCACAGATACGCAGTATTTT | CASSESTDTQYF
- | TRBJ1-1 | - | TRBV19 | TGTGCCAGCGCCTCCCTGGTGAACACTGAAGCTTTCTTT | CASASLVNTEAFF
- | TRBJ2-7 | - | TRBV29-1 | TGCAGCGTTCGTCCGGGAGACTCCTACGAGCAATACTTC | CSVRPGDSYEQYF
- | TRBJ2-2 | TRBD2 | TRBV28 | TGTGCCAGCAGTTCTCCATCTAGCGGGTCGAGTGTGGAGCTGTTTTTT | CASSSPSSGSSVELFF
- | TRBJ2-7 | TRBD1 | TRBV28 | TGTGCCAGCAGGCGGACAGGGGGTTCCGAGCAGTACTTC | CASRRTGGSEQYF
- | TRBJ2-7 | - | TRBV11-2 | TGTGCCAGCAGCTCGACCGGGACTGGCTACGAGCAGTACTTC | CASSSTGTGYEQYF
once | TRBJ1-1 | - | TRBV7-9 | TGTGCCAGCAGCTTAGTCAGCAGGCCAGTGGCTTTCTTT | CASSLVSRPVAFF
once | TRBJ2-7 | - | TRBV7-3 | TGTGCCAGCAGCTTAAACCCGGGGGACGAGCAGTACTTC | CASSLNPGDEQYF